This T cell receptor beta chain was recovered during a study of blood T cell repertoires in COVID-19. Concerning this clone: This same CDR3 is encoded by further DNA sequences in the sample.

Libraries were prepared by immunoSEQ multiplex PCR; TCRdb keeps only in-frame clonotypes and omits some of them. The table includes around 160,000 clones, 75% to 90% detected once. The CDR3 contains 12 residues. The germline V gene encodes CDR1 SNHLY and CDR2 FYNNEI. Unmatched junction bases numbered 1, after V lost 6 bases and J lost 6 bases. Input material: peripheral blood. The V call is TRBV2, the J call TRBJ2-7; 11 bases fit TRBD1. The source of this sequence is a man older than 75 with acute or convalescent COVID-19. CDR3 sequence: CASSGTGGEQYF. In nucleotides, the CDR3 is TGTGCCAGCAGCGGGACAGGGGGCGAGCAGTACTTC.